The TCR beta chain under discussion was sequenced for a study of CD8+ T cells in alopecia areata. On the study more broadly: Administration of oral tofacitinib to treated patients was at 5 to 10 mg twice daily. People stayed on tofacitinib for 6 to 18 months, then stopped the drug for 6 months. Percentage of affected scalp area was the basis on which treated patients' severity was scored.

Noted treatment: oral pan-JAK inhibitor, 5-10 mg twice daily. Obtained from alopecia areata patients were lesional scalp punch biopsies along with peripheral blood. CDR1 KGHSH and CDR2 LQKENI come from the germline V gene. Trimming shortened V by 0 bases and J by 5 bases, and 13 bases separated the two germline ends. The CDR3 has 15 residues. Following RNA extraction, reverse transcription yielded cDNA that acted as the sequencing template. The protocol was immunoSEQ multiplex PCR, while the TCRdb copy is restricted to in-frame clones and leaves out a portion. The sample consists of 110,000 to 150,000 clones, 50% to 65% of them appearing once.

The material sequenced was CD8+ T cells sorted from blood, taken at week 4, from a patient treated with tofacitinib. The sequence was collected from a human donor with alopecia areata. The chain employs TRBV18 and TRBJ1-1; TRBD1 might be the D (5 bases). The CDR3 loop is CASSPPRGAKTEAFF. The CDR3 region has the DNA TGTGCCAGCTCACCACCGAGGGGCGCAAAGACTGAAGCTTTCTTT.